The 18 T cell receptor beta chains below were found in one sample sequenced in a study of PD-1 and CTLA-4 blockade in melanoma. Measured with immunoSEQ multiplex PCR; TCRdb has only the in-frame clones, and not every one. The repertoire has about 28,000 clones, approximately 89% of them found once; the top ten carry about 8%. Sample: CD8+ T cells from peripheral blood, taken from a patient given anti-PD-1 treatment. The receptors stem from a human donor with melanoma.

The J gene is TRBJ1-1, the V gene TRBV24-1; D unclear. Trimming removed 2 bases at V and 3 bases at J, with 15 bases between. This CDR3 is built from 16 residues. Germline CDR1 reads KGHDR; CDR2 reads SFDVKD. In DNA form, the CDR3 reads TGTGCCACCAGTGATTGCGGACGGGCTGGTCACACTGAAGCTTTCTTT. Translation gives CATSDCGRAGHTEAFF.

In DNA form, the CDR3 reads TGTGCCAGCAGCTTAGCCCGGGACAGGGGGGACTATGGCTACACCTTC. This codes for CASSLARDRGDYGYTF. V and J are TRBV7-2 and TRBJ1-2, with TRBD1 matching over 11 bases. This CDR3 spans 16 amino acids. The germline gives CDR1 SGHTA, CDR2 FQGNSA. V trimming: 0 bases; J trimming: 3 bases; junction bases outside the gene matches: 3.

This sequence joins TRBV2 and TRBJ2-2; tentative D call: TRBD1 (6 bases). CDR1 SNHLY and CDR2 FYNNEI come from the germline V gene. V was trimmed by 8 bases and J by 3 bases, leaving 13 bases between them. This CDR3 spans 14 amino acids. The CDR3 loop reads CASDQGIYTGELFF. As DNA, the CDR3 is TGTGCCAGCGATCAGGGGATCTACACCGGGGAGCTGTTTTTT.

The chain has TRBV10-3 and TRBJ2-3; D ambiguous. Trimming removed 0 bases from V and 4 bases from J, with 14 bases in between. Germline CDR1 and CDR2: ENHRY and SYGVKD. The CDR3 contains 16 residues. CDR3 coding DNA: TGTGCCATCAGTGAGTCGACTCAGGTGGCCCCAGATACGCAGTATTTT. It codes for CAISESTQVAPDTQYF.

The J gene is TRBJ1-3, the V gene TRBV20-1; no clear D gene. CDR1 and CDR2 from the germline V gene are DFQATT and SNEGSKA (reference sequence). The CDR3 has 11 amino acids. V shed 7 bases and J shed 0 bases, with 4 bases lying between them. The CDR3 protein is CSGYSGNTIYF. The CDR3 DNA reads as TGCAGTGGGTACTCTGGAAACACCATATATTTT.

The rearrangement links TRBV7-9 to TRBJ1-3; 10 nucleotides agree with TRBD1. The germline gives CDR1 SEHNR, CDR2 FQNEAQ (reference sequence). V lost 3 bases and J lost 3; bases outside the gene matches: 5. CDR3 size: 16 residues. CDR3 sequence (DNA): TGTGCCAGCAGCTTCGCCGGGACAGGGGATGGAAACACCATATATTTT. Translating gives CASSFAGTGDGNTIYF.

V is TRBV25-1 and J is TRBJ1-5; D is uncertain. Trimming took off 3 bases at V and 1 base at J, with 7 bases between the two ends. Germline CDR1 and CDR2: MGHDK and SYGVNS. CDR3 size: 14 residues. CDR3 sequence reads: CASSEPESNQPQHF. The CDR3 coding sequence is TGTGCCAGCAGTGAGCCGGAGAGCAATCAGCCCCAGCATTTT.

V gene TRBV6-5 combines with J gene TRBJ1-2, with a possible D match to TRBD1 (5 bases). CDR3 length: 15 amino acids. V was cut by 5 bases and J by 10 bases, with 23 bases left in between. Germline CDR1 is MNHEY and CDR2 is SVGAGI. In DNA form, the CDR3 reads TGTGCCAGCAGTCGTACCGGGACCTCTCCCACCGACTACACCTTC. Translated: CASSRTGTSPTDYTF.

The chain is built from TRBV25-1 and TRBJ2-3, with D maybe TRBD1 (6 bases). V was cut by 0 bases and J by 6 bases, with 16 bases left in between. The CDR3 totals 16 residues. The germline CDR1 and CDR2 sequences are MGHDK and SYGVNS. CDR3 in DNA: TGTGCCAGCAGTGAATATTTCAGGGGCAATCCCGATACGCAGTATTTT. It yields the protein CASSEYFRGNPDTQYF.

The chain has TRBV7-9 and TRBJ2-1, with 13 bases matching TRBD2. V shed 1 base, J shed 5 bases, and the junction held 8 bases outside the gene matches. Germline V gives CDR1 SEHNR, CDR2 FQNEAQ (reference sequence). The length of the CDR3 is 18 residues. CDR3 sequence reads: CASSLVGTSGALNNEQFF. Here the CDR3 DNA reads TGTGCCAGCAGCTTAGTAGGGACTAGCGGGGCCCTCAACAATGAGCAGTTCTTC.

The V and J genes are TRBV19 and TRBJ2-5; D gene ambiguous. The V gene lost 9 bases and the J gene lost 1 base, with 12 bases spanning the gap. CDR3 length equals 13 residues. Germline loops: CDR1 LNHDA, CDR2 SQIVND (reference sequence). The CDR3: CASRRRSQETQYF. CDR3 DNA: TGTGCCAGCCGTAGGCGTTCCCAAGAGACCCAGTACTTC. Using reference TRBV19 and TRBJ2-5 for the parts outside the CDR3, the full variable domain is DGGITQSPKYLFRKEGQNVTLSCEQNLNHDAMYWYRQDPGQGLRLIYYSQIVNDFQKGDIAEGYSVSREKKESFPLTVTSAQKNPTAFYLCASRRRSQETQYFGPGTRLLVL.

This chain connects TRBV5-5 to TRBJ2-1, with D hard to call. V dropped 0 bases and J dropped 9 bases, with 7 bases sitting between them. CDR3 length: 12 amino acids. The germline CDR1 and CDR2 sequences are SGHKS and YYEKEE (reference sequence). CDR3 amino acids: CASSLGSSEQFF. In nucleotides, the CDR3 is TGTGCCAGCAGCTTGGGGAGCAGTGAGCAGTTCTTC.

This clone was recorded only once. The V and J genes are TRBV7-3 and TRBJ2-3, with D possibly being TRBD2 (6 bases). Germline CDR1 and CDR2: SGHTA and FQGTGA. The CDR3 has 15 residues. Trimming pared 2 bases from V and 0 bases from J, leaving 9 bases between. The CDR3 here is CASSLVGTSTDTQYF. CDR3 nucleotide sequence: TGTGCCAGCAGCTTAGTAGGGACTAGCACAGATACGCAGTATTTT. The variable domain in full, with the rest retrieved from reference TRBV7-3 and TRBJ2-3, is GAGVSQTPSNKVTEKGKYVELRCDPISGHTALYWYRQSLGQGPEFLIYFQGTGAADDSGLPNDRFFAVRPEGSVSTLKIQRTERGDSAVYLCASSLVGTSTDTQYFGPGTRLTVL.

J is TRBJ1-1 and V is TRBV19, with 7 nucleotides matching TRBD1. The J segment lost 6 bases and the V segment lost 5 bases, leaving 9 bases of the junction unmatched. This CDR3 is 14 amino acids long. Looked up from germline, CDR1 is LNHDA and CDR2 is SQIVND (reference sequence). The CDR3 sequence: CASSGEGARSEAFF. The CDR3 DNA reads TGTGCCAGTAGTGGGGAGGGGGCGAGATCTGAAGCTTTCTTT.

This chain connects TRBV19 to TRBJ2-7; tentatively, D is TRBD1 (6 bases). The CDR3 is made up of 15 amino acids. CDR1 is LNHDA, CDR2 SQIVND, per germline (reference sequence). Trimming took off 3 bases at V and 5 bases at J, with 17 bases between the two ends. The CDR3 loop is CASSIGGAKGHEQYF. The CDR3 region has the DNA TGTGCCAGTAGTATTGGGGGCGCGAAAGGACACGAGCAGTACTTC.

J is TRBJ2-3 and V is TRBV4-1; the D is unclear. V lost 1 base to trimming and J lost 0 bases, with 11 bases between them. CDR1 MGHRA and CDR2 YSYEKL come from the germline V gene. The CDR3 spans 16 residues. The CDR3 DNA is TGCGCCAGCAGCCAAGTGGTGGACCTGAGCACAGATACGCAGTATTTT. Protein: CASSQVVDLSTDTQYF.

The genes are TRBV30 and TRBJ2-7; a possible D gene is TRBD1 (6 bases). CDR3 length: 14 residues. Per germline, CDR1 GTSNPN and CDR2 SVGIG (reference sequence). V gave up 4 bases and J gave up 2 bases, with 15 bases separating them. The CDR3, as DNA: TGTGCCTGGATTCCAGGACAGACACCCTACGAGCAGTACTTC. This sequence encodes CAWIPGQTPYEQYF.

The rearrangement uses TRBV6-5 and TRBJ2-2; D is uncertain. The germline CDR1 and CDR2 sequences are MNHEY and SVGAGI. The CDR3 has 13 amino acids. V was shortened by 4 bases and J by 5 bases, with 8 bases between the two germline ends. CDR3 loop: CASSFYTTGELFF. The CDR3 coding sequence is TGTGCCAGCAGTTTCTACACTACCGGGGAGCTGTTTTTT.